This T cell receptor (beta chain) comes out of a study of early T cells in non-severe SARS-CoV-2 infection. The overall study: Chains were not paired, and sequencing was done on bulk RNA from unsorted whole blood. Study findings and constraints: The study's VDJdb matching favored anti-spike CD8 responses and missed private and CD4 specificities.

Germline V gene lookup returns CDR1 SGHTA and CDR2 FQGTGA. CDR3 length: 13 amino acids. The ends were cut back, 4 bases at V and 6 bases at J, with 11 bases in the middle. This clonotype has only a few counts. Its antigen is undetermined. Attached unique molecular identifiers marked individual cDNA molecules. TCRdb reprocessed the 5' RACE reads with MiXCR, giving one entry per CDR3 protein. In the table there are roughly 41,000 distinct CDR3 sequences, roughly 6% of which are singletons. The TCR comes from an adult who was a healthcare worker with PCR-confirmed SARS-CoV-2 infection or an uninfected control (not recorded which). The rearrangement uses TRBV7-3 and TRBJ2-3; D not resolved. Sequenced input: whole blood. CDR3 sequence reads: CASSYEILDTQYF. In nucleotides, the CDR3 is TGTGCCAGCAGCTATGAGATTTTGGATACGCAGTATTTT.